This TCR beta chain stems from a study of response to subunit inactivated influenza vaccine. Whole-study results and caveats: Authors suggested that a seasonal influenza vaccination recruits few new T cells each time.

TCRdb called the RT-PCR reads again in MiXCR, with one record for every CDR3 protein. The sample has some 500,000 distinct CDR3 sequences, about an eighth seen once. This clonotype has more than one count but fewer than ten. Its antigen is not known. The V end was cut by 0 bases, the J end by 0 bases, with 12 bases between. The CDR3 extends over 15 amino acids. Germline V gene lookup returns CDR1 DFQATT and CDR2 SNEGSKA (reference sequence). The origin of this receptor is a man aged 50 or older who received an inactivated influenza vaccine. This chain uses TRBV20-1 with TRBJ2-7, with D tentatively TRBD1 (7 bases). Specimen: PBMCs from blood, collected 45 days after vaccination. CDR3 loop: CSARDGRGASYEQYF. CDR3 in DNA: TGCAGTGCTAGAGATGGCAGGGGGGCCTCCTACGAGCAGTACTTC.